This T cell receptor (beta chain) came from a study of cytomegalovirus exposure and HLA in healthy donors. Libraries were prepared by immunoSEQ multiplex PCR; TCRdb keeps only in-frame clonotypes and omits some of them. The sample contains 100,000 or so clones, approximately 90% of which appear only once. Study-level results: It was found in a later analysis that first-cohort TCR clusters tended to co-occur in the 100 to 150 validation repertoires. It was reportedly the case that the classifier diagnosed cytomegalovirus status with high specificity and sensitivity.

V shed 5 bases, J shed 4 bases, and the junction held 10 bases outside the gene matches. The germline gives CDR1 SGHRS, CDR2 YFSETQ. This CDR3 comprises 15 residues. In regard to this clone: Antigen specificity is unknown.

Sequencing was performed on PBMCs. This rearrangement joins TRBV5-1 to TRBJ2-7, with TRBD1 matching over 9 bases. This sequence originates from a woman between 18 and 29 years old in good health and CMV-seropositive. The CDR3 coding sequence is TGCGCCAGCAGATTGCCGGGACAGGGAACTTACGAGCAGTACTTC. It translates to CASRLPGQGTYEQYF.